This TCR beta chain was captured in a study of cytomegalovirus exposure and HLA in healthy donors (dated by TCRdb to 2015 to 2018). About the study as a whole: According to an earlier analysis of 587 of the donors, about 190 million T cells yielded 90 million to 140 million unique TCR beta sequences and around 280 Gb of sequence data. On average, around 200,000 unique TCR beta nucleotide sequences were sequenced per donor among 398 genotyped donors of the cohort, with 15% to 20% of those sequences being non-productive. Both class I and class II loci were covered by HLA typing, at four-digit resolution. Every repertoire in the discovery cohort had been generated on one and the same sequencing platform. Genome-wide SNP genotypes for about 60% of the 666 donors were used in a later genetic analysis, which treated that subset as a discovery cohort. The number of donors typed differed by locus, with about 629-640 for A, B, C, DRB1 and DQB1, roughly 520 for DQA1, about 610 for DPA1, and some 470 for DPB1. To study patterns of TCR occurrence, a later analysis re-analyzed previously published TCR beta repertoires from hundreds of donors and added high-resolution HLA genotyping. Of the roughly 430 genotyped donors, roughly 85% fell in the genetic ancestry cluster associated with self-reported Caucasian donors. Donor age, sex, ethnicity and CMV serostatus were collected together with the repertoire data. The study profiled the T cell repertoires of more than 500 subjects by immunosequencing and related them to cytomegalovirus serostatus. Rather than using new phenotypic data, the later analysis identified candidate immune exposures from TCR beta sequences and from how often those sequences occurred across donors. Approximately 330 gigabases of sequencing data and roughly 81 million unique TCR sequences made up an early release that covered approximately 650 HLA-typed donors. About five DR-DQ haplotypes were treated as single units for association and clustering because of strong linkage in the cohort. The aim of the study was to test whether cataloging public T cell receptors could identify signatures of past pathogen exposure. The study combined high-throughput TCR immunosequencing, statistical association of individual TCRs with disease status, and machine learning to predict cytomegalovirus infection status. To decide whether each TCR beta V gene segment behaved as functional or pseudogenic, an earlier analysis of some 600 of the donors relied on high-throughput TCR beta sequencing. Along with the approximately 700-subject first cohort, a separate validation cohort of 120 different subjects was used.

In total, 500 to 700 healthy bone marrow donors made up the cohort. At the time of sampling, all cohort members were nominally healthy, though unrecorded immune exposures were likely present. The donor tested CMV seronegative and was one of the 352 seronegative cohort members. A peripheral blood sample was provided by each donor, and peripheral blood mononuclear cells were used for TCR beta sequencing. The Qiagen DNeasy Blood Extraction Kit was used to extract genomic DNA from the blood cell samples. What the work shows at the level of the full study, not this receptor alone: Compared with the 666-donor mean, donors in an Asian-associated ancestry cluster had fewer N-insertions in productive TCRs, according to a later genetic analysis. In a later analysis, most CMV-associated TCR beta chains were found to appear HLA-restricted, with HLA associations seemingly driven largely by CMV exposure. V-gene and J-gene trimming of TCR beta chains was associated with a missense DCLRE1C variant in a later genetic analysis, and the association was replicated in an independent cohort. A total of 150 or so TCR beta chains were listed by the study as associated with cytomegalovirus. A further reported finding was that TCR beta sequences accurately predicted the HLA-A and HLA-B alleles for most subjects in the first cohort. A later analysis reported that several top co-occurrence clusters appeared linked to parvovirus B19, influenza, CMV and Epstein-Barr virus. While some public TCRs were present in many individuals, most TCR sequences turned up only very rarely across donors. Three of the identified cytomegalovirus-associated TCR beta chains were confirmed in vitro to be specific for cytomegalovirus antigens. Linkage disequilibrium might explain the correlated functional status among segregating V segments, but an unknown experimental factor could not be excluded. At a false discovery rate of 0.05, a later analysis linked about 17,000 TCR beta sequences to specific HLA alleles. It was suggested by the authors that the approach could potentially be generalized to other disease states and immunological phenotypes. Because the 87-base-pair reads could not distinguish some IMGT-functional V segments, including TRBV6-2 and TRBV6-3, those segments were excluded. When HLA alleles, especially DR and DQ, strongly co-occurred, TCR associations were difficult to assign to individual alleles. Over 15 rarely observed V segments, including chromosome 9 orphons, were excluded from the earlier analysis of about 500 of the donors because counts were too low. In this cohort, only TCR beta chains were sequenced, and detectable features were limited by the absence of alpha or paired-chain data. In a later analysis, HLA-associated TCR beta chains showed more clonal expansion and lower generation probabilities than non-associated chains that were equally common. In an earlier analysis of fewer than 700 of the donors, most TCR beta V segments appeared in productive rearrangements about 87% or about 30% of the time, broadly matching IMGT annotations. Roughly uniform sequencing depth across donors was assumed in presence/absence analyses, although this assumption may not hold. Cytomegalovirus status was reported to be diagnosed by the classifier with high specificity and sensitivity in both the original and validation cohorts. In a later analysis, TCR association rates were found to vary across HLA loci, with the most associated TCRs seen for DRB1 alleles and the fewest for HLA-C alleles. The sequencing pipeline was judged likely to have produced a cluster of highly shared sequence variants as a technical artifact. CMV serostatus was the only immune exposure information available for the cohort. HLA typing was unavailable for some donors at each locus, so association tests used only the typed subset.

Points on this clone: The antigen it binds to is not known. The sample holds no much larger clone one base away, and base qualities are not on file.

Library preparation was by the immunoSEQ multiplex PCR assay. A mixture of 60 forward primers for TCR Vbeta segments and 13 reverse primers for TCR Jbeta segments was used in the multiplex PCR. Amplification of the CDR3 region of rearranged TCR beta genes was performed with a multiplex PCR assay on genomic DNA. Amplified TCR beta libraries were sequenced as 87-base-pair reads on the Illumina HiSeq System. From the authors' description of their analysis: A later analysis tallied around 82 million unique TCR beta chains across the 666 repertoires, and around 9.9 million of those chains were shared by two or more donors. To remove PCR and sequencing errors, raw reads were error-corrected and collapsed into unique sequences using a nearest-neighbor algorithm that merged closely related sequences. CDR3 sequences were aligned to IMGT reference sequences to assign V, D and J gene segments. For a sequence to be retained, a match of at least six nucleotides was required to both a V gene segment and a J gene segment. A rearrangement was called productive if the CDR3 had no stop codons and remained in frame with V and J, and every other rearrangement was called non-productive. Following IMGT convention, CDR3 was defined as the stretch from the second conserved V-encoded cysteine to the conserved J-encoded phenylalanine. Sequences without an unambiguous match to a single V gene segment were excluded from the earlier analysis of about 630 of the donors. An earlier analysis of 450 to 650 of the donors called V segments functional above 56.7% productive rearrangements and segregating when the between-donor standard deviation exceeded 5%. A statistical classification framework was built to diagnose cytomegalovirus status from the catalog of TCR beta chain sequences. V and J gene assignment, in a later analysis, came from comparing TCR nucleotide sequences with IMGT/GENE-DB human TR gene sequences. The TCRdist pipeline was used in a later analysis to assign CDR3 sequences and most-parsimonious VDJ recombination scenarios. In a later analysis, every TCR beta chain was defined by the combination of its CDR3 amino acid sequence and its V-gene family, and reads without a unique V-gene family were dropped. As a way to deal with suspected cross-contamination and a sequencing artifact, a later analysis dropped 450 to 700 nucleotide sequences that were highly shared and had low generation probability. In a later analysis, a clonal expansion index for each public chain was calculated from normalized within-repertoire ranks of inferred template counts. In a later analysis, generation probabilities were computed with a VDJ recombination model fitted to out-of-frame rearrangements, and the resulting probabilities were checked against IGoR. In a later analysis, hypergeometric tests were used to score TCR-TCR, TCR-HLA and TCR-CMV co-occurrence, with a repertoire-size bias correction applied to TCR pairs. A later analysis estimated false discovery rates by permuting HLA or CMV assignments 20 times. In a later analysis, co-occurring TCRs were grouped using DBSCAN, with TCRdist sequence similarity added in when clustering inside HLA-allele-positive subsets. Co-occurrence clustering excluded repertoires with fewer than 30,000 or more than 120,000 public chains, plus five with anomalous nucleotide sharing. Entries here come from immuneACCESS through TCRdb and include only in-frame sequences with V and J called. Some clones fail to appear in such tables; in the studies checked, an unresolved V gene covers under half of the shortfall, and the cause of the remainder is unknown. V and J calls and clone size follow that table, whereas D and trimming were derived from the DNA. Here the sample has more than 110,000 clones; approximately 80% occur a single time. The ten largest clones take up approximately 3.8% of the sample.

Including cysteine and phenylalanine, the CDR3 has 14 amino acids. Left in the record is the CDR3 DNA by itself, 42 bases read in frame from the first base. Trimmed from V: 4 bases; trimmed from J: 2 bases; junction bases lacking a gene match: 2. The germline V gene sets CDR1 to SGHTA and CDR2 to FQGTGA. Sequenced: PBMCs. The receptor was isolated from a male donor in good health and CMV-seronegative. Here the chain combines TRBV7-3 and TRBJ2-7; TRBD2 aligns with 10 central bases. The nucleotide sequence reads TGTGCCAGCAGCTCCGGGACTAGCGCCTACGAGCAGTACTTC. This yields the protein CASSSGTSAYEQYF.